These T cell receptor beta chains were read from a single sample in a study of OX40 agonist ivuxolimab in advanced cancers. Clones were sequenced by immunoSEQ multiplex PCR, and TCRdb holds only the in-frame ones, with some missing. Found here are roughly 41,000 clones, approximately 78% of them singletons; the top ten hold roughly a fifth. The sample here was CD4+ or CD8+ T cells sorted from blood, taken in a trial of the OX40 agonist ivuxolimab. The receptors originated from an adult with an advanced solid tumor such as melanoma, head and neck, liver or kidney cancer. CDR3s include the opening cysteine and the closing phenylalanine or tryptophan. D genes are given only for firm matches. A clone size is listed for some rows: how often the clone was seen (once, few, many), or a class if it is expanded.

clone size | D gene | V gene | CDR3 protein
NA | NA | TRBV10-3 | CAISDQNSYEQYF
NA | TRBD1 | TRBV15 | CATSEQGPLYEQYF
NA | NA | TRBV7-6 | CASSLELGSNEQFF
NA | NA | TRBV7-9 | CASSFTGNTEAFF
NA | TRBD1 | TRBV6-5 | CASSYSTGEQPQHF
NA | NA | TRBV12-5 | CASGLSGTSTDTQYF
NA | NA | TRBV29-1 | CSVTGTYNTGELFF
NA | NA | TRBV5-6 | CASSLFHEQYF
NA | NA | TRBV7-3 | CASSLGYLAASTGELFF
NA | NA | TRBV7-8 | CASSPRTENTGELFF
NA | TRBD1 | TRBV19 | CASSLQGNPYEQYF
NA | TRBD2 | TRBV2 | CASRGRLAGVITGELFF
few | NA | TRBV7-8 | CASSLSENEQFF
NA | NA | TRBV7-2 | CASSLGRTYTNSPLHF
few | NA | TRBV9 | CASSAALAAHEQFF
NA | NA | TRBV18 | CASSPSGADQPQHF
NA | NA | TRBV2 | CASSVMASNEKLFF
NA | TRBD1 | TRBV7-2 | CASSSGQGSYEQYF
NA | NA | TRBV7-2 | CASSPNPLRYSYEQYF
NA | TRBD2 | TRBV4-3 | CASSQEGASGTAASSYNEQFF
NA | NA | TRBV19 | CASSTLRPLGNTEAFF
once | NA | TRBV28 | CASSFSLDKVSYEQYF
NA | NA | TRBV7-2 | CASSLIRTEAFF
medium-sized | TRBD1 | TRBV7-9 | CASSLAGTERAFF
NA | TRBD1 | TRBV6-5 | CASSYTGQNYGYTF
NA | NA | TRBV6-4 | CASRSDPNSPLHF
NA | NA | TRBV11-2 | CASSPETWETQYF
NA | NA | TRBV7-9 | CASSSPHATNEKLFF
NA | TRBD1 | TRBV5-5 | CASSSPSDRGRQGYTF
medium-sized | TRBD1 | TRBV9 | CASSVSTAGQFGYTF
NA | TRBD2 | TRBV11-1 | CASSLRGLAGVGNEQFF
NA | TRBD2 | TRBV5-6 | CASNHQRGGPYEQYF
NA | NA | TRBV5-5 | CASSPGVANTGELFF
NA | NA | TRBV5-1 | CASSLESKETQYF
few | NA | TRBV19 | CASSQGPQETQYF
NA | NA | TRBV7-8 | CASSLKQEVTSYEQYF
few | NA | TRBV28 | CASSLGGTETYEQYF
NA | TRBD1 | TRBV4-1 | CASSQGRDRGDDYTF
NA | NA | TRBV10-1 | CASVGSYNSPLHF